The present T cell receptor beta chain was sequenced within a study of cytomegalovirus exposure and HLA in healthy donors. Turning to this clone: What it binds is not known.

V shed 4 bases and J shed 0 bases, with 16 bases lying between them. The CDR3 covers 16 residues. In germline, CDR1 is SGHAT, CDR2 FQNNGV. The study drew the donors from its roughly 130-subject validation cohort, separate from the approximately 700-subject first cohort. Whole-study results and caveats: The authors confirmed in vitro that a few CMV-associated chains were specific for CMV antigens. There were under 200 TCR beta chains listed as cytomegalovirus-associated.

Here immunoSEQ multiplex PCR was the method, and the copy in TCRdb shows in-frame clones only, minus some. The profile shows 300,000 to 400,000 clones, 88% of them singletons. The sequenced sample was PBMCs. The chain recombines TRBV11-2 with TRBJ2-7, with D maybe TRBD1 (5 bases). The sequence was collected from a man under 40 in good health and CMV-seronegative. The CDR3 loop is CASSSAGIPSSYEQYF. DNA for the CDR3: TGTGCCAGCAGCTCGGCAGGGATCCCAAGCTCCTACGAGCAGTACTTC.